The entry that follows covers one T cell receptor (beta chain) sequence. Its antigen is currently unknown. The entry originates in a study of spatial heterogeneity in lung cancer. Study-wide results and caveats: Tumors with more nonsynonymous mutations had more expanded intratumoral alpha and beta TCRs.

From the 5' RACE reads, TCRdb called clonotypes with MiXCR, one entry per CDR3 protein. The sample carries fewer than 4,500 distinct CDR3 sequences, approximately 35% recorded once. As for time point: sample taken at primary tumor resection. From tumor, nontumor lung or frozen PBMC, whole RNA was taken unsorted for sequencing. The input for sequencing was lung tumor tissue, taken at surgery. This receptor was obtained from a female donor with early-stage non-small cell lung cancer.

The CDR3 reads CASSARTGSYEQYF. In DNA form, the CDR3 reads TGTGCCAGCAGTGCCCGGACAGGGTCCTACGAGCAGTACTTC. The chain links TRBV6-1 to TRBJ2-7, with 8 bases identical to TRBD1. The V segment lost 4 bases and the J segment 1 base; nucleotides outside the gene matches: 3. This CDR3 contains 14 residues. CDR1 and CDR2 from the germline V gene are MNHNS and SASEGT.